This T cell receptor (beta chain) is drawn from a study of brain T cells in children with intractable seizures. Germline V lookup: CDR1 SGHDT, CDR2 YYEEEE. The CDR3 has 14 residues. V dropped 2 bases and J dropped 2; count of bases not matched to a gene: 0. The table came from immunoSEQ multiplex PCR; TCRdb's copy has only in-frame clones and leaves some out. The table records 340,000 or so clones, about 93% of them present only once. As for this clone: Its antigen remains unknown.

Time point of the sample: blood from clinic visit 5 months post-surgery; TSC patient then seizure free. Sequencing was limited to surgery cases with top T cell transcript signatures in brain tissue. Study findings and constraints: Viral specificity was inferred only from CDR3 similarity; HCMV serostatus was unknown. Clones missing pre-surgery may reflect undersampling of that blood sample.

The rearrangement joins TRBV5-6 to TRBJ2-7; TRBD2 agrees at 11 bases. This sequence originates from a boy younger than two with tuberous sclerosis and intractable seizures. The specimen comprised peripheral blood, sampled approximately 5 months after surgery. The CDR3 nucleotides read TGTGCCAGCAGCTTACTAGCGGGAGCCTACGAGCAGTACTTC. This gives the protein CASSLLAGAYEQYF.